This T cell receptor (beta chain) comes out of a study of blood T cell repertoires in COVID-19. Study context: Material from acute and convalescent COVID-19 was sourced from the United States, Italy and Spain.

CDR1 is SGHRS and CDR2 is YFSETQ in the germline V gene. V lost 5 bases, J lost 3 bases, and 6 bases stayed unmatched. The CDR3 is 15 amino acids. Using immunoSEQ multiplex PCR, the repertoire was profiled, and TCRdb retains in-frame clones only, with some absent. Of 170,000 or so clones listed, approximately 90% are singletons. The clonotype originates from a man aged 45 to 65 with acute or convalescent COVID-19. The rearrangement links TRBV5-1 to TRBJ2-3, with 10 bases identical to TRBD1. Material for sequencing was peripheral blood. CDR3 sequence reads: CASRQGTGVTDTQYF. The DNA for the CDR3 is TGCGCCAGCAGGCAAGGGACAGGGGTTACAGATACGCAGTATTTT.